This TCR beta chain was sequenced during a study of monozygotic twins with inflammatory bowel disease. The germline V gene has CDR1 LNHDA and CDR2 SQIVND (reference sequence). The CDR3 runs to 13 residues. Template switching appended UMIs that held a 6-nucleotide sample barcode. Following a re-call of the 5' RACE reads, TCRdb has one entry per CDR3 protein and lacks DNA. This sample's clone table lists 400,000 to 500,000 distinct CDR3 sequences. The chain recombines TRBV19 with TRBJ1-1. This receptor was identified in a human donor with ulcerative colitis or Crohn's disease, or a healthy co-twin of an affected twin (not recorded which). Sequencing input: blood. The CDR3 sequence is CASSFYRNTEAFF. Full variable domain (outside the CDR3, taken from reference TRBV19 and TRBJ1-1): DGGITQSPKYLFRKEGQNVTLSCEQNLNHDAMYWYRQDPGQGLRLIYYSQIVNDFQKGDIAEGYSVSREKKESFPLTVTSAQKNPTAFYLCASSFYRNTEAFFGQGTRLTVV.